The clone carrying this TCR beta chain was found a few times. Its antigen is unidentified. This sample stems from a study of beta chain features in type 1 diabetes. Study-wide results and caveats: Researchers reported that naive, central memory and Treg TCRB repertoires appeared more similar in patients than in healthy donors. Insertions were fewer and deletions more numerous at VDJ junctions in type 1 diabetes patients. Moderately but significantly shorter TCRB CDR3s were found in Type 1 diabetes patients in all four CD4+ subsets.

What was sequenced were expressed TCRB transcripts, since all of the isolated RNA had been reverse transcribed. Data came from immunoSEQ multiplex PCR; TCRdb stores just in-frame clones and leaves some out. Among 230,000 or so clones, 16% were seen once, and the ten largest hold about 0.085%. This CDR3 has 10 amino acids. Germline values: CDR1 ENHRY, CDR2 SYGVKD. Trimming pared 8 bases from V and 8 bases from J, leaving 9 bases between. The sequence was obtained from a man aged 25 to 45 with type 1 diabetes. Sequenced material: naive CD4+ T cells from blood. This chain links TRBV10-3 with TRBJ1-2; TRBD1 might be the D (5 bases). CDR3 protein: CAIGDLGYTF. The CDR3 bases are TGTGCCATCGGGGACTTGGGCTACACCTTC.